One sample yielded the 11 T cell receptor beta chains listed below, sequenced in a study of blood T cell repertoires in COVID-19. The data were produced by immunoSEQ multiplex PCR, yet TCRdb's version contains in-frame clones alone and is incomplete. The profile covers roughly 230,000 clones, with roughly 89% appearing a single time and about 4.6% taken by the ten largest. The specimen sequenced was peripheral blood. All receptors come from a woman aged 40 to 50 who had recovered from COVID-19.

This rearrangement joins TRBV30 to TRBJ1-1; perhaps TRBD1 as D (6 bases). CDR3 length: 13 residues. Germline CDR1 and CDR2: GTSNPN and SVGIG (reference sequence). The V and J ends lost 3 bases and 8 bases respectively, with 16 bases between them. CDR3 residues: CAWSVVEGTEAFF. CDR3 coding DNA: TGTGCCTGGAGCGTCGTTGAGGGGACAGAAGCTTTCTTT.

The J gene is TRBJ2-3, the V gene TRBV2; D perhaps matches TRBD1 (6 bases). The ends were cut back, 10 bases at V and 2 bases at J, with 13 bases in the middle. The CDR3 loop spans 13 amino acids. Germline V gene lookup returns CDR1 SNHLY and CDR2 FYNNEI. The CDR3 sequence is CAISQGNTDTQYF. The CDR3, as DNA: TGTGCCATTTCACAGGGAAACACAGATACGCAGTATTTT.

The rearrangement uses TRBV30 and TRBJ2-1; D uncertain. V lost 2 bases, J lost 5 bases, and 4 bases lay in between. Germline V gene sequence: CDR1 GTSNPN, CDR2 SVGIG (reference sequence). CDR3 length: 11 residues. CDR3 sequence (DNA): TGTGCCTGGAGTCATGACAATGAGCAGTTCTTC. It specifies CAWSHDNEQFF.

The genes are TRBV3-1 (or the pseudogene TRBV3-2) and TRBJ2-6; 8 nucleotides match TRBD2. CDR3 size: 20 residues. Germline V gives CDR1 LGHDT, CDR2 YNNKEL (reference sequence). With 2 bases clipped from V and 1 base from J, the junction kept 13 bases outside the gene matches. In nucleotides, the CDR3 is TGTGCCAGCAGCCAATACACTCCGGGACTAGTGGGTTCTGGGGCCAACGTCCTGACTTTC. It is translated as CASSQYTPGLVGSGANVLTF.

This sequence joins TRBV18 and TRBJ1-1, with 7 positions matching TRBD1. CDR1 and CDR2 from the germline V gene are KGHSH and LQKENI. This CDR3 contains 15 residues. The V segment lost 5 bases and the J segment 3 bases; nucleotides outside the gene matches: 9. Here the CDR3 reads CASSDTLTGYTEAFF. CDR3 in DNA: TGTGCCAGCTCAGACACCCTGACAGGGTACACTGAAGCTTTCTTT.

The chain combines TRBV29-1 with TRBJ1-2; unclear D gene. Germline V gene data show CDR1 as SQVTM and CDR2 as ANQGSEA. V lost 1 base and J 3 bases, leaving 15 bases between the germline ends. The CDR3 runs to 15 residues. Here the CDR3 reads CSVEGSTIRDYGYTF. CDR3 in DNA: TGCAGCGTTGAAGGATCCACTATCCGAGACTATGGCTACACCTTC.

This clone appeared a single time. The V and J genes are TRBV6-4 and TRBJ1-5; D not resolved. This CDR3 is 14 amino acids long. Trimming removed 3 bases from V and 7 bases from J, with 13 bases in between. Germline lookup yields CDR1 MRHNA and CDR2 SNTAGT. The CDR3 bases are TGTGCCAGCAGTGATATCAGGCGGAGGCAGCCCCAGCATTTT. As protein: CASSDIRRRQPQHF.

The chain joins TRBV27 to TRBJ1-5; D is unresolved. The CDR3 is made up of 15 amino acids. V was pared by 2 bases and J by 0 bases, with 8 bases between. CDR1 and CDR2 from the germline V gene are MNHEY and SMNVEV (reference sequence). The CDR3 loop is CASSLSSYSNQPQHF. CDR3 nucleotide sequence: TGTGCCAGCAGTTTAAGCTCGTATAGCAATCAGCCCCAGCATTTT.

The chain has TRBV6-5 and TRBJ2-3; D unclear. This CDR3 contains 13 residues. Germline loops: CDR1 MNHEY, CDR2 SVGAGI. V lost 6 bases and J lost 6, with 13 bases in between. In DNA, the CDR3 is TGTGCCAGCAGCCGCCCCACGGAGGATACGCAGTATTTT. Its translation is CASSRPTEDTQYF.

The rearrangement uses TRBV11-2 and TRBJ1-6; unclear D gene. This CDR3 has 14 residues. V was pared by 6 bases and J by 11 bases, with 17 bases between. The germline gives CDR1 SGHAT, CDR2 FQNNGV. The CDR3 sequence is CASSLGGRGTPLHF. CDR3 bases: TGTGCCAGCAGTTTGGGCGGGAGAGGGACACCCCTCCACTTT.

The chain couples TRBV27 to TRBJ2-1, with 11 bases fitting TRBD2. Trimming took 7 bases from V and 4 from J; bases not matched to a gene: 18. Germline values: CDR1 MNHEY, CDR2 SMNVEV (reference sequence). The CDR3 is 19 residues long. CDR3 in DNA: TGTGCCAGCATAGCCCCTCGCATGACTAGCGGGAATCTTTACAATGAGCAGTTCTTC. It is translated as CASIAPRMTSGNLYNEQFF.